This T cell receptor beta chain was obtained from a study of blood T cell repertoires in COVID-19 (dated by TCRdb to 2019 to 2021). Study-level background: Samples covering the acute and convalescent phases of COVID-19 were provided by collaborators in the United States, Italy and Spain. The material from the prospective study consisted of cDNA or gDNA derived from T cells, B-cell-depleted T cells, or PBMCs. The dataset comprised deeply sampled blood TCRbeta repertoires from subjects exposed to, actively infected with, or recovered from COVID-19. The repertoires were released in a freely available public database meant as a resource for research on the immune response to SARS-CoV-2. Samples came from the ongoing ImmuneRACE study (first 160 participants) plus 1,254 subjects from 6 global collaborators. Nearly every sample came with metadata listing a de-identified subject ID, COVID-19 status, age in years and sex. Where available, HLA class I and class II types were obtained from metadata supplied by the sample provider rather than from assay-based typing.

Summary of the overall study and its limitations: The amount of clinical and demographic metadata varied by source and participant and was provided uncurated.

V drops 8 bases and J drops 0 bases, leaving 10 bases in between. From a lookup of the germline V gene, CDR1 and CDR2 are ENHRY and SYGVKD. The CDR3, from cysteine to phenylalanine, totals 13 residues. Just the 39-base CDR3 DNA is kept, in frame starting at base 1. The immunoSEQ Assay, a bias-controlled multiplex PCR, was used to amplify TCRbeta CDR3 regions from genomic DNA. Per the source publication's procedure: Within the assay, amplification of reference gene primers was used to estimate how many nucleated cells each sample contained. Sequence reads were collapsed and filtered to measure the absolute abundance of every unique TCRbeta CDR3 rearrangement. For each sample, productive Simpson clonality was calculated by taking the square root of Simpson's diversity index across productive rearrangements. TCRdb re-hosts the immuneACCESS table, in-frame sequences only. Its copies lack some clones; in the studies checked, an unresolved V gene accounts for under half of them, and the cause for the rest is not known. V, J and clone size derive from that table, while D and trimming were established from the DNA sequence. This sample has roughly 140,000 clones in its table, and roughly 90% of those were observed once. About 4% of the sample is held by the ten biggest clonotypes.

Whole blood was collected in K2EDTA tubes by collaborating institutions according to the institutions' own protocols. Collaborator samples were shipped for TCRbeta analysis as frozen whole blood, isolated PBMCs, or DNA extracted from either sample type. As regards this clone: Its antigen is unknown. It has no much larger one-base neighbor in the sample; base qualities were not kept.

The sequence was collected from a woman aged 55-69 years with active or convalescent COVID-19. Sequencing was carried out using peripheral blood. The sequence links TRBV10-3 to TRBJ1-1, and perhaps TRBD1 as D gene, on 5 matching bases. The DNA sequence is TGTGCCATCCTTAACAGGTTGAACACTGAAGCTTTCTTT. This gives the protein CAILNRLNTEAFF.